The T cell receptor (beta chain) described here comes from a study of vaccination effects on CD4 cells after COVID-19. Using viral peptide pools, the ViraFEST assay grew out antigen-specific CD4+ T cells prior to sequencing. With roughly nine days of culture completed, CD4+ T cells were isolated. Participants were given two doses of BNT162b2 or mRNA-1273 vaccine. In the case of this clone: Its antigen remains unknown.

Clones were read by immunoSEQ multiplex PCR, and TCRdb kept only the in-frame ones, dropping some. This repertoire shows some 61,000 clones, 76% found once; its top ten account for 0.8% to 1%. Germline-derived CDR1 and CDR2 are WSHSY and SAAADI. The CDR3 is 16 residues long. V dropped 3 bases and J dropped 2 bases, with 15 bases sitting between them. The sample here was CD4+ T cells from PBMCs cultured with HCoV-OC43 spike peptides, taken after COVID-19 vaccination. Subset indicated: HCoV-OC43 spike overlapping peptide pool stimulation. This chain uses TRBV10-2 with TRBJ2-3; no reliable D call. The TCR originated in a human donor who received a COVID-19 vaccine. This chain's CDR3 is CASSDGHSHTTDTQYF. As DNA, the CDR3 is TGCGCCAGCAGTGATGGGCACTCACACACCACAGATACGCAGTATTTT.